These 4 T cell receptor beta chains share one sample of origin, sequenced in a study of cytomegalovirus exposure and HLA in healthy donors. The PCR employed 60 Vbeta primers together with 13 Jbeta primers. The protocol was immunoSEQ multiplex PCR, while the TCRdb copy is restricted to in-frame clones and leaves out a portion. Found here are approximately 110,000 clones, around 70% of them singletons; the top ten hold about 3.5%. The sample was PBMCs. The receptors derive from a man aged 30-40 years in good health and CMV-seronegative.

Only a few counts were recorded for this clone. This chain links TRBV11-1 with TRBJ2-7; 8 bases match TRBD1. The length of the CDR3 is 15 residues. Germline CDR1 and CDR2: SGHAT and FQDESV (reference sequence). The ends lost 0 bases at V and 2 bases at J; junction bases unmatched: 3. CDR3 region: CASSLADRGAYEQYF. The CDR3 DNA follows: TGTGCCAGCAGCTTAGCCGACAGGGGAGCCTACGAGCAGTACTTC.

The chain couples TRBV5-1 to TRBJ2-7; D unclear. Germline CDR1 is SGHRS and CDR2 is YFSETQ. CDR3 size: 13 residues. Trimming cost V 4 bases and J 6 bases, with 14 bases left between them. The CDR3 DNA follows: TGCGCCAGCAGCCGTGGCTTTTTAAGCGAGCAGTACTTC. Protein sequence: CASSRGFLSEQYF.

In this sample, this clone turned up a few times. The gene calls are TRBV7-2 and TRBJ1-2; tentative D call: TRBD1 (5 bases). This CDR3 comprises 15 residues. The germline V gene has CDR1 SGHTA and CDR2 FQGNSA. V dropped 4 bases and J dropped 2 bases, with 14 bases sitting between them. The CDR3 region is CASSWTTGSNYGYTF. The CDR3 DNA reads TGTGCCAGCAGCTGGACCACAGGTTCCAACTATGGCTACACCTTC. The variable domain in full, completed from reference TRBV7-2 and TRBJ1-2, reads GAGVSQSPSNKVTEKGKDVELRCDPISGHTALYWYRQSLGQGLEFLIYFQGNSAPDKSGLPSDRFSAERTGGSVSTLTIQRTQQEDSAVYLCASSWTTGSNYGYTFGSGTRLTVV.

In this sample, this clone turned up a few times. The same CDR3 is also encoded by other DNA sequences in this sample. The chain recombines TRBV19 with TRBJ1-1; tentatively, D is TRBD1 (6 bases). The CDR3 is made up of 14 amino acids. The germline V gene has CDR1 LNHDA and CDR2 SQIVND (reference sequence). Between the trimmed V and J ends, which lost 6 bases and 1 base, there was a span of 12 bases. The CDR3 loop is CASSLRGGNTEAFF. CDR3 DNA: TGTGCCAGTAGCCTAAGAGGGGGGAACACTGAAGCTTTCTTT.